The next 16 T cell receptor beta chains were all read from a single sample in a study of shared clonotypes between healthy human individuals. Profiled with immunoSEQ multiplex PCR; TCRdb holds only in-frame clones, not every one. The sample lists about 2.4 million clones, 90% to 95% seen once, with 0.14% in the top ten. Sequencing was performed on naive CD4+ T cells sorted from blood. Subset: CD45RA+ positively selected. Receptors were obtained from a young man in good health.

The chain joins TRBV7-2 to TRBJ2-1, with TRBD2 matching over 9 bases. This CDR3 has 14 amino acids. J gave up 9 bases and V 1 base, and 4 bases lay outside the gene matches. CDR1 and CDR2 from the germline V gene are SGHTA and FQGNSA. Here the CDR3 reads CASSLDSGGPEQFF. The CDR3 DNA reads TGTGCCAGCAGCTTAGATAGCGGGGGTCCTGAGCAGTTCTTC.

The chain carries TRBV6-5 and TRBJ2-7; TRBD2 might be the D (5 bases). The CDR3 extends over 16 amino acids. Germline CDR1 and CDR2: MNHEY and SVGAGI. Trimming stripped 2 bases from V and 0 bases from J, with 14 bases between. CDR3 bases: TGTGCCAGCAGTTACATGGTAGCGCAGAGCTCCTACGAGCAGTACTTC. Encoded protein: CASSYMVAQSSYEQYF.

For this clone: The same CDR3 arises from other DNA sequences in this sample as well. J is TRBJ2-2 and V is TRBV6-5; D gene unclear. The germline V gene encodes CDR1 MNHEY and CDR2 SVGAGI. The CDR3 extends over 13 amino acids. V was trimmed by 7 bases and J by 2 bases, leaving 8 bases between them. The DNA for the CDR3 is TGTGCCAGCATTTCCCCCAACACCGGGGAGCTGTTTTTT. Its protein product is CASISPNTGELFF.

This clone came up once. CDR3 sequence: CASSEASSAYNEQFF. The CDR3 DNA sequence: TGTGCCAGCAGTGAAGCTAGCTCTGCCTACAATGAGCAGTTCTTC. The rearrangement links TRBV2 to TRBJ2-1, with D unclear. Between the trimmed V and J ends, which lost 0 bases and 2 bases, there was a span of 8 bases. Germline V gene lookup returns CDR1 SNHLY and CDR2 FYNNEI. The CDR3 consists of 15 residues.

This sequence joins TRBV19 and TRBJ2-5; D gene ambiguous. Looked up from germline, CDR1 is LNHDA and CDR2 is SQIVND (reference sequence). This CDR3 comprises 14 residues. Deletions cut 1 base from V and 2 bases from J, with 8 bases between. CDR3 protein: CASSIGMGQETQYF. DNA for the CDR3: TGTGCCAGTAGTATAGGCATGGGTCAAGAGACCCAGTACTTC.

The V gene is TRBV5-5, the J gene TRBJ1-1; D unresolved. CDR3 length equals 18 residues. From germline, CDR1 is SGHKS and CDR2 YYEKEE (reference sequence). V was clipped by 1 base and J by 0 bases, with 19 bases between them. The CDR3 nucleotides are TGTGCCAGCAGCTTGACCGCCGGAGCGGGCGGAATGAACACTGAAGCTTTCTTT. Amino acids: CASSLTAGAGGMNTEAFF.

The gene calls are TRBV19 and TRBJ2-3; 9 nucleotides match TRBD2. Unmatched junction bases numbered 8, after V lost 5 bases and J lost 2 bases. CDR1 LNHDA and CDR2 SQIVND come from the germline V gene (reference sequence). CDR3 length equals 16 residues. CDR3 protein: CASSSSLAGYTDTQYF. CDR3 in DNA: TGTGCCAGTAGTTCTTCCCTAGCGGGGTACACAGATACGCAGTATTTT.

On this clone itself: Other nucleotide sequences from this sample produce the same CDR3. This chain joins TRBV18 and TRBJ2-5, with a possible D match to TRBD2 (6 bases). V lost 3 bases and J 4 bases, leaving 9 bases between the germline ends. The CDR3 spans 13 residues. Looked up from germline, CDR1 is KGHSH and CDR2 is LQKENI. In DNA, the CDR3 is TGTGCCAGCTCACCGGGGGAGGTAGAGACCCAGTACTTC. It encodes CASSPGEVETQYF.

J is TRBJ1-5 and V is TRBV7-8; D might be TRBD1 (5 bases). V gave up 4 bases and J gave up 4 bases, with 17 bases separating them. This CDR3 is built from 16 residues. The germline gives CDR1 SGHVS, CDR2 FQNEAQ. CDR3 coding DNA: TGTGCCAGCAGCTCCAGGGTAATTGGGATTAATCAGCCCCAGCATTTT. This sequence encodes CASSSRVIGINQPQHF.

V is TRBV6-1 and J is TRBJ2-7; TRBD2 aligns across 11 bases. Per germline, CDR1 MNHNS and CDR2 SASEGT. The CDR3 is 14 residues long. Trimming at V came to 8 bases and at J to 0 bases, leaving 3 bases not matched to a gene. Written as DNA, the CDR3 is TGTGCCAGCGGGACTAGCGGAAACTCCTACGAGCAGTACTTC. The encoded protein is CASGTSGNSYEQYF.

The DNA of the CDR3 is TGTGCCAGCAGCTCTATTCGGGCTTTGGGGAACACCGGGGAGCTGTTTTTT. It codes for CASSSIRALGNTGELFF. This sequence joins TRBV7-9 and TRBJ2-2; D unclear. Trimming stripped 4 bases from V and 1 base from J, with 16 bases between. The CDR3 is made up of 17 amino acids. CDR1 is SEHNR, CDR2 FQNEAQ, per germline (reference sequence).

V usage is TRBV7-9 and J usage is TRBJ1-4; 7 bases line up with TRBD1. Germline V CDR1 and CDR2: SEHNR, FQNEAQ (reference sequence). After removal of 5 bases from V and 3 bases from J, the junction contained 9 bases not matched to a gene. The CDR3 loop spans 16 amino acids. The CDR3 loop is CASSPKGGRANEKLFF. In DNA form, the CDR3 reads TGTGCCAGCAGCCCCAAAGGGGGCCGGGCTAATGAAAAACTGTTTTTT.

This clone appeared once. This CDR3 is also generated by other DNA sequences in the sample. This rearrangement joins TRBV7-2 to TRBJ1-3; no clear D. The CDR3 runs 14 residues. The V end was cut by 1 base, the J end by 2 bases, with 6 bases between. Germline loops: CDR1 SGHTA, CDR2 FQGNSA. CDR3 sequence reads: CASSLDRAGNTIYF. The CDR3 DNA follows: TGTGCCAGCAGCTTAGACAGAGCTGGAAACACCATATATTTT.

A remark on this clone: The sample has other DNA sequences that encode this CDR3 too. The rearrangement joins TRBV7-2 to TRBJ2-7; TRBD2 aligns across 10 bases. CDR3 length: 15 amino acids. V was pared by 0 bases and J by 3 bases, with 2 bases of the junction left unmatched. CDR1 and CDR2 (germline): SGHTA, FQGNSA. DNA of the CDR3: TGTGCCAGCAGCTTAGCTTCTAGCGGGAGCTACGAGCAGTACTTC. Translating it yields CASSLASSGSYEQYF.

CDR3 sequence: CASRLEREGNNEQFF. Here the CDR3 DNA reads TGTGCCAGCAGACTAGAGCGGGAGGGAAACAATGAGCAGTTCTTC. The rearrangement uses TRBV6-5 and TRBJ2-1; 10 nucleotides agree with TRBD2. This CDR3 comprises 15 residues. Unmatched junction bases numbered 7, after V lost 6 bases and J lost 5 bases. Per germline, CDR1 MNHEY and CDR2 SVGAGI.

The chain recombines TRBV4-1 with TRBJ2-1; 11 bases fit TRBD2. Germline lookup yields CDR1 MGHRA and CDR2 YSYEKL. The ends lost 6 bases at V and 8 bases at J; junction bases unmatched: 15. The CDR3 is 17 amino acids. The chain's CDR3 is CASRKGIAGGLIYEQFF. The CDR3 DNA follows: TGCGCCAGCAGGAAAGGTATAGCGGGAGGGCTGATCTATGAGCAGTTCTTC.